This TCR beta chain was sequenced for a study of cytomegalovirus exposure and HLA in healthy donors. Study-wide context: The early release's HLA-typed donors yielded about 85 million unique TCRs.

The CDR3 is 14 residues long. V lost 2 bases and J 9 bases, leaving 14 bases between the germline ends. CDR1 is SGHTA, CDR2 FQGTGA, per germline. PCR primers comprised 60 Vbeta and 13 Jbeta primers. The protocol was immunoSEQ multiplex PCR, while the TCRdb copy is restricted to in-frame clones and leaves out a portion. This table holds around 170,000 clones, roughly 80% found once. In this sample, this clone turned up a few times. Its specificity is not known. Overall study results and limits: Reports described diagnosis of cytomegalovirus status by the classifier as highly specific and sensitive. About 87% or about 30% of the time was how often most TCR beta V segments were productive, according to an earlier analysis. The study put 150 to 200 TCR beta chains on its list as cytomegalovirus-associated.

The sequence came from a man aged 35-49 years in good health and CMV-seronegative. The sequenced sample consisted of PBMCs. The chain links TRBV7-3 to TRBJ2-1; D might be TRBD2 (5 bases). This chain's CDR3 is CASSLGLPPSEQFF. The CDR3 bases are TGTGCCAGCAGCTTAGGACTCCCCCCCAGTGAGCAGTTCTTC. The full variable domain, in which reference TRBV7-3 and TRBJ2-1 provide the parts outside the CDR3, is GAGVSQTPSNKVTEKGKYVELRCDPISGHTALYWYRQSLGQGPEFLIYFQGTGAADDSGLPNDRFFAVRPEGSVSTLKIQRTERGDSAVYLCASSLGLPPSEQFFGPGTRLTVL.